The rows below give T cell receptor beta chains drawn from one sample of a study of technical replicates of blood from a handful of donors. Sequencing used immunoSEQ multiplex PCR; TCRdb keeps in-frame clones, though not all of them. The sample lists approximately 97,000 clones; about 95% were seen once. The sample taken for sequencing was T cells isolated from PBMCs. The receptors originated from a human donor in good health. Each CDR3 is given with its conserved first and last residue.

TRBV6-1	TRBJ2-7	CASSEYPGLGYEQYF
TRBV5-1	TRBJ1-1	CASSLGWAKDTEAFF
TRBV19	TRBJ1-5	CASRGDRRNQPQHF
TRBV5-4	TRBJ1-5	CASSFGTGGDQPQHF
TRBV25-1	TRBJ2-1	CASTPGQGAGWTYNEQFF
TRBV30	TRBJ1-1	CAWSADIFFSTEAFF
TRBV5-1	TRBJ2-1	CASSFLGQGADEQFF
TRBV6-5	TRBJ1-2	CASSPDYYGYTF
TRBV5-1	TRBJ2-1	CASSGLASYNEQFF
TRBV11-2	TRBJ2-1	CASSPLAAPGEQFF
TRBV7-2	TRBJ2-1	CASSAVLAGVMNNEQFF
TRBV10-3	TRBJ1-2	CAISESTDGYTF
TRBV4-1	TRBJ2-1	CASSQVVAGSNEQFF
TRBV9	TRBJ1-4	CASSPTLVTNEKLFF
TRBV27	TRBJ2-7	CASSLIGRGYEQYF
TRBV18	TRBJ2-3	CASSPDGLATITDTQYF
TRBV19	TRBJ1-1	CASSIDRGAGGVTTEAFF
TRBV6-5	TRBJ2-5	CASSTQGERRETQYF
TRBV11-3	TRBJ2-1	CASSSGLSSYNEQFF
TRBV29-1	TRBJ2-7	CSVASGLNSYEQYF
TRBV11-2	TRBJ2-1	CASSLVTGSSYNEQFF
TRBV6-5	TRBJ1-1	CASSGTGQMNTEAFF
TRBV4-1	TRBJ2-7	CASRLDRDLPYEQYF
TRBV9	TRBJ2-1	CASSVGTSGKNEQFF
TRBV2	TRBJ2-7	CASRLSYEQYF
TRBV9	TRBJ2-2	CASSVALTGELFF
TRBV21-1	TRBJ2-7	CASSARSPGQNHHEQYF
TRBV10-3	TRBJ2-7	CAISGGSSYEQYF
TRBV4-1	TRBJ2-3	CASSPGTRATDTQYF
TRBV6-5	TRBJ2-1	CASKRESSYNEQFF
TRBV18	TRBJ1-1	CASLADRMGNTEAFF
TRBV6-5	TRBJ2-2	CASRPLADGELFF
TRBV2	TRBJ2-3	CASSVRPLTDTQYF
TRBV4-2	TRBJ2-3	CASSQDNLAGEGDTQYF
TRBV27	TRBJ1-5	CASSLQGYQPQHF
TRBV5-8	TRBJ2-7	CASSLSRSSYEQYF
TRBV5-4	TRBJ1-1	CASSPQGMNTEAFF
TRBV7-8	TRBJ2-7	CASSFGTSGGISYEQYF
TRBV27	TRBJ2-2	CASRNRNTGELFF
TRBV4-1	TRBJ2-3	CASSAIIAGGPGDTQYF
TRBV4-2	TRBJ2-2	CASSQDPGLGGGELFF
TRBV7-8	TRBJ1-5	CASSWGRGNQPQHF
TRBV27	TRBJ1-4	CASSLAGARGEKLFF
TRBV27	TRBJ2-5	CASSLWGTSGRMETQYF
TRBV29-1	TRBJ2-3	CSVGGGKGATDTQYF
TRBV27	TRBJ2-7	CASSLAGVEQYF